The source of this T cell receptor (beta chain) is a study of blood T cell repertoires in COVID-19. Looking at the study overall: COVID-19 samples from acute and convalescent phases originated in the United States, Italy and Spain. From T cells, B-cell-depleted T cells, or PBMCs came the material, which was cDNA or gDNA.

Methods used by the authors: Reference gene primer amplification gave nucleated cell count estimates. The repertoire was sequenced with immunoSEQ multiplex PCR; TCRdb's copy has only in-frame clones and lacks some. V and J calls plus clone size are reproduced from that table; the DNA served to infer D and trimming. The data contain 150,000 to 200,000 clones, almost 80% of them singletons. The germline V gene encodes CDR1 SGHRS and CDR2 YFSETQ. V shed 0 bases and J shed 4 bases, with 10 bases lying between them. This CDR3 has 14 amino acids. J is TRBJ2-5 and V is TRBV5-1; D is perhaps TRBD1 (5 bases). The sequence was obtained from a woman aged 70 to 79 with acute or convalescent COVID-19. The specimen was peripheral blood. This CDR3 is CASSLGAGLETQYF. Here the CDR3 DNA reads TGCGCCAGCAGCTTGGGGGCAGGGTTAGAGACCCAGTACTTC. The whole variable domain, filled in from reference TRBV5-1 and TRBJ2-5, reads KAGVTQTPRYLIKTRGQQVTLSCSPISGHRSVSWYQQTPGQGLQFLFEYFSETQRNKGNFPGRFSGRQFSNSRSEMNVSTLELGDSALYLCASSLGAGLETQYFGPGTRLLVL.